This T cell receptor (beta chain) is from a study of STAT5B mutations in CD4+ large granular lymphocyte leukemia. The data were produced by immunoSEQ multiplex PCR, yet TCRdb's version contains in-frame clones alone and is incomplete. The repertoire holds about 35,000 clones, about 65% seen once, with around 2% in the top ten. Sample: CD4+ T cells from blood buffy coats. The clonotype was recovered from a human donor in good health.

CDR3 amino acids: CASSDGINYGYTF. The CDR3 DNA reads as TGTGCCAGCAGTGATGGAATTAACTATGGCTACACCTTC. The chain joins TRBV2 to TRBJ1-2; D is ambiguous. The germline V gene encodes CDR1 SNHLY and CDR2 FYNNEI. The CDR3 sequence is 13 residues long. The V gene lost 3 bases and the J gene lost 1 base, with 6 bases spanning the gap.